Listed below are T cell receptor beta chains from one sample, sequenced in a study of T cell responses to AZD1222 COVID-19 vaccine. The data were produced by immunoSEQ multiplex PCR, yet TCRdb's version contains in-frame clones alone and is incomplete. This table holds tens of thousands of clones, roughly nine tenths found once. The sample consisted of peripheral blood, taken 28 days after the second AZD1222 dose. Receptor source: an adult who received the AZD1222 COVID-19 vaccine. Both conserved end residues are part of each CDR3. Fields, in order: clone size, J gene, D gene, V gene, CDR3 protein, CDR3 DNA. D genes are given only for firm matches. Some rows mark clone size as missing; the rest say once, few, many or name a class of expanded clone.

abundance: NA
j_gene: TRBJ1-6
d_gene: TRBD1
v_gene: TRBV11-1
CDR3aa: CASSTSRDRANSPLHF
CDR3nt: TGTGCCAGCAGCACTTCCCGGGACAGGGCCAATTCACCCCTCCACTTT

abundance: NA
j_gene: TRBJ1-4
d_gene: TRBD1
v_gene: TRBV5-1
CDR3aa: CASSLGRDRAFYREKLFF
CDR3nt: TGCGCCAGCAGCTTGGGACGGGACAGGGCTTTTTATCGGGAAAAACTGTTTTTT

abundance: NA
j_gene: TRBJ1-4
d_gene: NA
v_gene: TRBV7-9
CDR3aa: CASSYPTGNNEKLFF
CDR3nt: TGTGCCAGCAGCTACCCGACAGGAAATAATGAAAAACTGTTTTTT

abundance: NA
j_gene: TRBJ2-7
d_gene: NA
v_gene: TRBV28
CDR3aa: CASSLPGTLGEQYF
CDR3nt: TGTGCCAGCAGTTTACCAGGTACCCTGGGGGAGCAGTACTTC

abundance: NA
j_gene: TRBJ1-2
d_gene: NA
v_gene: TRBV6-5
CDR3aa: CASYGMGVHNYGYTF
CDR3nt: TGTGCCAGTTACGGGATGGGCGTACACAACTATGGCTACACCTTC

abundance: NA
j_gene: TRBJ2-1
d_gene: TRBD1
v_gene: TRBV30
CDR3aa: CAWDSGQGGNEQFF
CDR3nt: TGTGCCTGGGACTCGGGACAGGGGGGCAATGAGCAGTTCTTC

abundance: once
j_gene: TRBJ1-1
d_gene: NA
v_gene: TRBV7-2
CDR3aa: CASSLRTNTEAFF
CDR3nt: TGTGCCAGCAGCTTACGGACGAACACTGAAGCTTTCTTT

abundance: once
j_gene: TRBJ1-1
d_gene: NA
v_gene: TRBV6-5
CDR3aa: CASSYRTRGDEAFF
CDR3nt: TGTGCCAGCAGTTACCGGACCCGGGGGGACGAAGCTTTCTTT

abundance: NA
j_gene: TRBJ2-5
d_gene: NA
v_gene: TRBV20-1
CDR3aa: CSAVPRGTQYF
CDR3nt: TGCAGTGCCGTCCCCAGGGGGACCCAGTACTTC

abundance: once
j_gene: TRBJ2-1
d_gene: TRBD1
v_gene: TRBV13
CDR3aa: CASGNRGLNLYNEQFF
CDR3nt: TGTGCCAGCGGGAACAGGGGCCTTAATCTCTACAATGAGCAGTTCTTC

abundance: NA
j_gene: TRBJ2-3
d_gene: NA
v_gene: TRBV9
CDR3aa: CASSPRSSTDTQYF
CDR3nt: TGTGCCAGCAGCCCCCGCTCTAGCACAGATACGCAGTATTTT

abundance: NA
j_gene: TRBJ1-5
d_gene: NA
v_gene: TRBV19
CDR3aa: CASRDTGIGNQPQHF
CDR3nt: TGTGCCAGTAGGGATACAGGGATCGGCAATCAGCCCCAGCATTTT

abundance: once
j_gene: TRBJ1-2
d_gene: NA
v_gene: TRBV6-4
CDR3aa: CASSKGESYTF
CDR3nt: TGTGCCAGCAGTAAAGGGGAATCTTACACCTTC

abundance: NA
j_gene: TRBJ1-2
d_gene: NA
v_gene: TRBV28
CDR3aa: CASRSAGLYGYTF
CDR3nt: TGTGCCAGCAGGTCAGCGGGCCTCTATGGCTACACCTTC

abundance: NA
j_gene: TRBJ1-5
d_gene: NA
v_gene: TRBV18
CDR3aa: CASSPEARMYSNQPQHF
CDR3nt: TGTGCCAGCTCACCAGAGGCCAGGATGTATAGCAATCAGCCCCAGCATTTT

abundance: NA
j_gene: TRBJ1-6
d_gene: NA
v_gene: TRBV6-5
CDR3aa: CASSYTPGQHSPLHF
CDR3nt: TGTGCCAGCAGTTACACCCCTGGACAGCATTCACCCCTCCACTTT

abundance: few
j_gene: TRBJ1-5
d_gene: TRBD1
v_gene: TRBV7-8
CDR3aa: CASSFRDRGENQPQHF
CDR3nt: TGTGCCAGCAGCTTTAGGGACAGGGGGGAGAATCAGCCCCAGCATTTT

abundance: once
j_gene: TRBJ2-2
d_gene: NA
v_gene: TRBV7-3
CDR3aa: CASSLGGLPGELFF
CDR3nt: TGTGCCAGCAGCCTCGGGGGGCTCCCCGGGGAGCTGTTTTTT

abundance: NA
j_gene: TRBJ2-3
d_gene: NA
v_gene: TRBV19
CDR3aa: CASSPQLGPQGDTQYF
CDR3nt: TGTGCCAGTAGTCCCCAGTTAGGACCCCAAGGAGATACGCAGTATTTT

abundance: NA
j_gene: TRBJ2-1
d_gene: TRBD2
v_gene: TRBV6-5
CDR3aa: CASTPGGGYNEQFF
CDR3nt: TGTGCCAGCACCCCGGGGGGGGGCTACAATGAGCAGTTCTTC

abundance: NA
j_gene: TRBJ2-7
d_gene: NA
v_gene: TRBV7-8
CDR3aa: CASSLAGSFYEQYF
CDR3nt: TGTGCCAGCAGCTTGGCAGGGTCTTTCTACGAGCAGTACTTC

abundance: NA
j_gene: TRBJ1-3
d_gene: NA
v_gene: TRBV19
CDR3aa: CASSIGGQKYGNTIYF
CDR3nt: TGTGCCAGTAGTATAGGTGGGCAAAAATACGGAAACACCATATATTTT

abundance: once
j_gene: TRBJ2-4
d_gene: TRBD1
v_gene: TRBV9
CDR3aa: CASSVGDREGIQYF
CDR3nt: TGTGCCAGCAGCGTAGGGGACAGGGAAGGAATTCAGTACTTC

abundance: NA
j_gene: TRBJ1-2
d_gene: TRBD1
v_gene: TRBV5-1
CDR3aa: CASSSAGTGDGYTF
CDR3nt: TGCGCCAGCAGCTCAGCCGGGACAGGAGATGGCTACACCTTC

abundance: NA
j_gene: TRBJ2-5
d_gene: TRBD1
v_gene: TRBV5-1
CDR3aa: CASNRGRSETQYF
CDR3nt: TGCGCCAGCAACAGGGGGAGGTCAGAGACCCAGTACTTC

abundance: once
j_gene: TRBJ1-6
d_gene: NA
v_gene: TRBV9
CDR3aa: CASSVGGLASPLHF
CDR3nt: TGTGCCAGCAGCGTGGGGGGGTTGGCTTCACCCCTCCACTTT

abundance: few
j_gene: TRBJ2-3
d_gene: TRBD1
v_gene: TRBV6-1
CDR3aa: CASSEFGTGVPDTQYF
CDR3nt: TGTGCCAGCAGTGAATTTGGGACAGGGGTCCCAGATACGCAGTATTTT

abundance: once
j_gene: TRBJ1-2
d_gene: NA
v_gene: TRBV7-2
CDR3aa: CASSSKRSTNYGYTF
CDR3nt: TGTGCCAGCAGCTCAAAGAGATCAACTAACTATGGCTACACCTTC

abundance: NA
j_gene: TRBJ1-1
d_gene: NA
v_gene: TRBV29-1
CDR3aa: CSVSPLTGGSEAFF
CDR3nt: TGCAGCGTTTCCCCTCTTACTGGGGGCAGTGAAGCTTTCTTT

abundance: NA
j_gene: TRBJ1-5
d_gene: TRBD1
v_gene: TRBV11-3
CDR3aa: CASSLRDRENQPQHF
CDR3nt: TGTGCCAGCAGCTTACGGGACAGGGAAAATCAGCCCCAGCATTTT

abundance: NA
j_gene: TRBJ2-1
d_gene: NA
v_gene: TRBV19
CDR3aa: CASSRASRPSYNEQFF
CDR3nt: TGTGCCAGTAGTAGAGCTAGCCGACCCTCCTACAATGAGCAGTTCTTC

abundance: NA
j_gene: TRBJ1-1
d_gene: TRBD1
v_gene: TRBV13
CDR3aa: CASSRGQGRDTEAFF
CDR3nt: TGTGCCAGCAGCCGCGGACAGGGGAGAGATACTGAAGCTTTCTTT

abundance: NA
j_gene: TRBJ2-5
d_gene: NA
v_gene: TRBV18
CDR3aa: CASSPGGETQYF
CDR3nt: TGTGCCAGCTCACCTGGGGGAGAGACCCAGTACTTC

abundance: NA
j_gene: TRBJ2-5
d_gene: NA
v_gene: TRBV7-8
CDR3aa: CASSLGGATQYF
CDR3nt: TGTGCCAGCAGCTTAGGTGGGGCTACCCAGTACTTC

abundance: NA
j_gene: TRBJ2-2
d_gene: NA
v_gene: TRBV30
CDR3aa: CAWSAGDSANTGELFF
CDR3nt: TGTGCCTGGAGTGCAGGGGATTCCGCGAACACCGGGGAGCTGTTTTTT

abundance: NA
j_gene: TRBJ2-7
d_gene: TRBD1
v_gene: TRBV19
CDR3aa: CASSRTGVGYEQYF
CDR3nt: TGTGCCAGTAGCCGGACAGGGGTTGGCTACGAGCAGTACTTC

abundance: NA
j_gene: TRBJ2-1
d_gene: TRBD2
v_gene: TRBV7-9
CDR3aa: CASSLVSGSGEQFF
CDR3nt: TGTGCCAGCAGCTTAGTTAGCGGGAGCGGTGAGCAGTTCTTC

abundance: NA
j_gene: TRBJ1-3
d_gene: NA
v_gene: TRBV30
CDR3aa: CAWSVGGNTIYF
CDR3nt: TGTGCCTGGAGTGTGGGGGGAAACACCATATATTTT

abundance: NA
j_gene: TRBJ1-2
d_gene: NA
v_gene: TRBV6-5
CDR3aa: CASSQSPLRGYTF
CDR3nt: TGTGCCAGCAGCCAATCCCCATTGAGGGGCTACACCTTC

abundance: NA
j_gene: TRBJ2-3
d_gene: NA
v_gene: TRBV7-3
CDR3aa: CASSPGGQVGTDTQYF
CDR3nt: TGTGCCAGCAGCCCAGGTGGCCAGGTGGGCACAGATACGCAGTATTTT

abundance: NA
j_gene: TRBJ2-1
d_gene: TRBD2
v_gene: TRBV6-1
CDR3aa: CASSGLAFSSYNEQFF
CDR3nt: TGTGCCAGCAGTGGACTAGCCTTCAGCTCCTACAATGAGCAGTTCTTC